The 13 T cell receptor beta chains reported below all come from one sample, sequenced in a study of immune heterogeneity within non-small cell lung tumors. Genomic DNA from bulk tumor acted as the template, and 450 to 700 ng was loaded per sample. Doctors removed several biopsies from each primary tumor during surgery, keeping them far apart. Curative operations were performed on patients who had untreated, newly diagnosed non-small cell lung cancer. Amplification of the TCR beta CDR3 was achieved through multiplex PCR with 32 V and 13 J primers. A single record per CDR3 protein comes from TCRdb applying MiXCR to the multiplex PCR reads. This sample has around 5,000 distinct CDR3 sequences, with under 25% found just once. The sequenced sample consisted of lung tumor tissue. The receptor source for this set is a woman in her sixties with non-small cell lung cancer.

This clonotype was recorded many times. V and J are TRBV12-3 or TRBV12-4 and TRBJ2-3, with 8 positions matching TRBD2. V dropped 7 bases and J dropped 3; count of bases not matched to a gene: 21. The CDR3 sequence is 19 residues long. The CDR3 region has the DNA TGTGCCAGCACCGGGGAGTTTAGCGCTGGCGGGAGGATGACAGATACGCAGTATTTT. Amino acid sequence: CASTGEFSAGGRMTDTQYF.

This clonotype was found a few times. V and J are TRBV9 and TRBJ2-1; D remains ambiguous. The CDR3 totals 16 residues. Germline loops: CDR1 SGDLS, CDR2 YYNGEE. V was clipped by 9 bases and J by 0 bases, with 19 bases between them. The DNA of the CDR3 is TGTGCCATCAGTAGGGCCAGGCCGAGCTCCTACAATGAGCAGTTCTTC. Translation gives CAISRARPSSYNEQFF.

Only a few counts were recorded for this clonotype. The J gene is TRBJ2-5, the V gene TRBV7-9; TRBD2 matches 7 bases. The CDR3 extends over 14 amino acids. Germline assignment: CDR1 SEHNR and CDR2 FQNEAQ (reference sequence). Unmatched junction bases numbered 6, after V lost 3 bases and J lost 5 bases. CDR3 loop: CASSLGGAGETQYF. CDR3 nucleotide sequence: TGTGCCAGCAGCTTGGGAGGGGCTGGGGAGACCCAGTACTTC.

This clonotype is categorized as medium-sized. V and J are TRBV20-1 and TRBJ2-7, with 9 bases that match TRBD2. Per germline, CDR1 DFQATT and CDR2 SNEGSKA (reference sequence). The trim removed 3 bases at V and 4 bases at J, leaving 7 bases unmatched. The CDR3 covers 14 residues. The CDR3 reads CSASTGTSSYEQYF. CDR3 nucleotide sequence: TGCAGTGCTAGCACCGGGACTAGCAGTTACGAGCAGTACTTC.

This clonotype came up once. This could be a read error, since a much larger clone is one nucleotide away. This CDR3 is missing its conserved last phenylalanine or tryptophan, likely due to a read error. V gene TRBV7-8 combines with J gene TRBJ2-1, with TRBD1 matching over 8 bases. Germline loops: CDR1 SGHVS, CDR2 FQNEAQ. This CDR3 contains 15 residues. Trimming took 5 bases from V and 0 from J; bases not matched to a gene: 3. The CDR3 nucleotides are TGTGCCAGCAGCGTAGACAGGGGCTCCTACAATGAGCAGTTCTTG. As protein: CASSVDRGSYNEQFL.

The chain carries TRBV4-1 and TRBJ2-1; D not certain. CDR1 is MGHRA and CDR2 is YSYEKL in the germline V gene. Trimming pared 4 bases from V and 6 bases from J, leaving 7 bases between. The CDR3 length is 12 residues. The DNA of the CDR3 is TGCGCCAGCAGCCCGGACCGCAATGAGCAGTTCTTC. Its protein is CASSPDRNEQFF.

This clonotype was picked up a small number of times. CDR3 sequence (DNA): TGCGCCAGCAGCCAAGACGAACGGCGACCTCATCAGCCCCAGCATTTT. Translating gives CASSQDERRPHQPQHF. V and J are TRBV4-3 and TRBJ1-5; D uncertain. From germline, CDR1 is LGHNA and CDR2 YSLEER. The CDR3 has 16 residues. V lost 0 bases and J lost 5, with 14 bases in between.

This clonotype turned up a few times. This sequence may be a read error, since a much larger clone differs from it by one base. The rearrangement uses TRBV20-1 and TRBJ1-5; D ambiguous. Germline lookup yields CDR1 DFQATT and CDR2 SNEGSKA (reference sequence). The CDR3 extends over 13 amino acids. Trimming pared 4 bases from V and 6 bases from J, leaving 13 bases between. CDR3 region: CSAILAVCQPQHF. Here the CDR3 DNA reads TGCAGTGCTATTTTGGCAGTGTGTCAGCCCCAGCATTTT.

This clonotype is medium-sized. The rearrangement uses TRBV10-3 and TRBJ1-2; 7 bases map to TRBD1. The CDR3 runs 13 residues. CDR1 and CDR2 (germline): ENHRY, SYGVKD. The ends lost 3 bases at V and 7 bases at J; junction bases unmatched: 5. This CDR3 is CAISDNNRGGYTF. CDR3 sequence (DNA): TGTGCCATCAGTGATAATAACAGGGGTGGCTACACCTTC.

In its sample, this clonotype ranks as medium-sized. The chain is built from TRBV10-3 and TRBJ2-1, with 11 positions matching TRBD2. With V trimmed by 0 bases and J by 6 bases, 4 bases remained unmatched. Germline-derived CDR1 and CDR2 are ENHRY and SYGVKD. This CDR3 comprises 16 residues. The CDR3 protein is CAISESRLAGSNEQFF. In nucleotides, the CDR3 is TGTGCCATCAGTGAGTCGAGACTAGCGGGAAGCAATGAGCAGTTCTTC.

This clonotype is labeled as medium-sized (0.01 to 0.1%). CDR3 residues: CASSGADSANTDTQYF. CDR3 nucleotide sequence: TGTGCCAGCAGTGGCGCAGACAGCGCAAACACAGATACGCAGTATTTT. V gene TRBV6-2 or TRBV6-3 combines with J gene TRBJ2-3, with a possible D match to TRBD1 (5 bases). Germline CDR1 is MNHEY and CDR2 is SVGEGT. The CDR3 consists of 16 residues. V dropped 5 bases and J dropped 2 bases, with 17 bases sitting between them.

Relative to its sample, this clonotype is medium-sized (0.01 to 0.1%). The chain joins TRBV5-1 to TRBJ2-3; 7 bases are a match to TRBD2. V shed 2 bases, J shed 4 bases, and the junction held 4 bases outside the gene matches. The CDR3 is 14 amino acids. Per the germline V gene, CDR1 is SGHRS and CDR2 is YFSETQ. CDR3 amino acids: CASSFASGADTQYF. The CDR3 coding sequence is TGCGCCAGCAGCTTTGCTAGCGGCGCAGATACGCAGTATTTT. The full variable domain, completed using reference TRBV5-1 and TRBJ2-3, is KAGVTQTPRYLIKTRGQQVTLSCSPISGHRSVSWYQQTPGQGLQFLFEYFSETQRNKGNFPGRFSGRQFSNSRSEMNVSTLELGDSALYLCASSFASGADTQYFGPGTRLTVL.

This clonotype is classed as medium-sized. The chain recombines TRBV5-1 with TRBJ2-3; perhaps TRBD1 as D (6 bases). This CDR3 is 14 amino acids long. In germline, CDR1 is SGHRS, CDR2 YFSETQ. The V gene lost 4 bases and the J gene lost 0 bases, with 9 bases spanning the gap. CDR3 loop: CASSNTGSTDTQYF. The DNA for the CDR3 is TGCGCCAGCAGCAACACAGGGAGCACAGATACGCAGTATTTT.